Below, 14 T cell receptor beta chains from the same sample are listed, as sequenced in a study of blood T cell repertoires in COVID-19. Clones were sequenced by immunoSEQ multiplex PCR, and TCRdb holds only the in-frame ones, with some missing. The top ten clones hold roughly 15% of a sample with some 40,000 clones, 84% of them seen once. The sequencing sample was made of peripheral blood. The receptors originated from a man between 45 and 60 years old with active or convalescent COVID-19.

This CDR3 is CASTGTGVQPQHF. As DNA, the CDR3 is TGCGCCAGCACCGGGACAGGGGTGCAGCCCCAGCATTTT. V and J are TRBV10-1 and TRBJ1-5; 10 nucleotides match TRBD1. Trimming at V came to 7 bases and at J to 7 bases, leaving 4 bases not matched to a gene. The CDR3 is 13 residues long. The germline gives CDR1 WNHNN, CDR2 SYGVQD (reference sequence).

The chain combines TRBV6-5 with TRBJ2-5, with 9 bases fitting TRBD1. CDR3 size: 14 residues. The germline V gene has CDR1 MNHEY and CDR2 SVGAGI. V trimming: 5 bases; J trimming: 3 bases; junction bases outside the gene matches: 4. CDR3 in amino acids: CASSRTGAKETQYF. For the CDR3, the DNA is TGTGCCAGCAGTAGGACAGGGGCAAAAGAGACCCAGTACTTC.

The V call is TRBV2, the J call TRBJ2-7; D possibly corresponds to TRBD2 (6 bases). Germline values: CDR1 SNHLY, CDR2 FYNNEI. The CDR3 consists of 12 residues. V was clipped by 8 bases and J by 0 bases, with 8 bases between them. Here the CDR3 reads CASGEASYEQYF. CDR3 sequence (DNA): TGTGCCAGCGGGGAGGCCTCCTACGAGCAGTACTTC.

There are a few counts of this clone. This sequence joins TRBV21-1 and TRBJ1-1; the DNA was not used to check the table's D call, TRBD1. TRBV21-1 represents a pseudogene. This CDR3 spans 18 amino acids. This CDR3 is CASSKGEGARRLNTEAFF. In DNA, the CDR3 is TGTGCCAGCAGCAAAGGCGAGGGGGCGCGTCGGTTGAACACTGAAGCTTTCTTT.

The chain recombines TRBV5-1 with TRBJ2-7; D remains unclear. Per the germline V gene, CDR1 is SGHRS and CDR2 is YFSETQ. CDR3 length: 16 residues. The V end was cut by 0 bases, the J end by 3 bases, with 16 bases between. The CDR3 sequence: CASSLGPAGLLYEQYF. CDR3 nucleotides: TGCGCCAGCAGCTTGGGCCCGGCAGGCCTACTCTACGAGCAGTACTTC.

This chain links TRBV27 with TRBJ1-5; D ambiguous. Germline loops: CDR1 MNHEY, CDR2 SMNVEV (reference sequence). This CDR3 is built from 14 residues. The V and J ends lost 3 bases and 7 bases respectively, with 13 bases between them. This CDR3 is CASSFSAGIQPQHF. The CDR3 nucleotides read TGTGCCAGCAGTTTTTCCGCCGGGATACAGCCCCAGCATTTT.

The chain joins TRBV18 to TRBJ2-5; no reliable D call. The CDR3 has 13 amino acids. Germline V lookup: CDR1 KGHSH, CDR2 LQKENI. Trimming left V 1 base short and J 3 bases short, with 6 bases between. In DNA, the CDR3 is TGTGCCAGCTCACCACTCGTCGAAGAGACCCAGTACTTC. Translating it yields CASSPLVEETQYF.

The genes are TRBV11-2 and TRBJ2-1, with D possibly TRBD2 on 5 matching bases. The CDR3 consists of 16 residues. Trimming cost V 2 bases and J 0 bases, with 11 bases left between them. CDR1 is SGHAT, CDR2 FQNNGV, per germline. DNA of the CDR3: TGTGCCAGCAGCTTATTAGCGACGAGCTCCTACAATGAGCAGTTCTTC. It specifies CASSLLATSSYNEQFF.

For the CDR3, the DNA is TGTGCCAGCAGCTACGCGGGGCCCCGGGCCGGGAACACTGAAGCTTTCTTT. Its protein product is CASSYAGPRAGNTEAFF. V and J are TRBV5-5 and TRBJ1-1; the D gene is possibly TRBD1 (5 bases). V was cut by 3 bases and J by 1 base, with 19 bases left in between. The CDR3 spans 17 residues. Germline CDR1 reads SGHKS; CDR2 reads YYEKEE (reference sequence).

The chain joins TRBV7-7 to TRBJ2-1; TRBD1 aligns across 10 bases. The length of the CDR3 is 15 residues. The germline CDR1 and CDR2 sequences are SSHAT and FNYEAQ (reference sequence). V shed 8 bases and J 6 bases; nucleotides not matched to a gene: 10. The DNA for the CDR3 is TGTGCCAGCGCCCTCCAGGGACAGGGGAGCAATGAGCAGTTCTTC. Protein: CASALQGQGSNEQFF.

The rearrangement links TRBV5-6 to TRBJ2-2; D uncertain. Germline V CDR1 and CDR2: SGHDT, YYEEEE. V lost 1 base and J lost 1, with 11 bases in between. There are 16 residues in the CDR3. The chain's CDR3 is CASSLLYPRNTGELFF. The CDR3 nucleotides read TGTGCCAGCAGCTTGTTGTACCCCAGGAACACCGGGGAGCTGTTTTTT.

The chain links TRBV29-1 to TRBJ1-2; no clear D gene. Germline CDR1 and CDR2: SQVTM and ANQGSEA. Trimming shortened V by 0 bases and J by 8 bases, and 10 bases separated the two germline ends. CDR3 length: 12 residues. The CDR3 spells CSVEDLDRGYTF. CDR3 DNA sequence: TGCAGCGTTGAAGATCTTGATCGGGGCTACACCTTC.

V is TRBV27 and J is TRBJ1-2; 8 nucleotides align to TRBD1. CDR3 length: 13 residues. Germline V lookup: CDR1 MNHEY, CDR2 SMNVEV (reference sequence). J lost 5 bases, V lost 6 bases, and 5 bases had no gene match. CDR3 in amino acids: CASRRTGKYGYTF. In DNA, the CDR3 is TGTGCCAGCAGAAGGACAGGGAAATATGGCTACACCTTC.

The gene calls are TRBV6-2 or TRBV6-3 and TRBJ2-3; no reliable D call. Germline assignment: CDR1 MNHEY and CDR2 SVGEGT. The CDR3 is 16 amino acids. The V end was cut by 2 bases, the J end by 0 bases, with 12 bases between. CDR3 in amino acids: CASSYLGLESTDTQYF. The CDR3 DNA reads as TGTGCCAGCAGTTACCTCGGTTTGGAGAGCACAGATACGCAGTATTTT.